Listed below are T cell receptor beta chains from one sample, sequenced in a study of T cells in narcolepsy. Sequencing used immunoSEQ multiplex PCR; TCRdb keeps in-frame clones, though not all of them. The table lists about 31,000 clones, about three quarters of them singletons. The sample was CD45RA- memory CD4+ T cells from PBMCs. These receptor sequences come from a human donor with narcolepsy. The CDR3 runs from the conserved cysteine through the conserved F or W. Each record gives: V gene, D gene, clone size, J gene, CDR3 protein, CDR3 DNA. A D gene is named only where the DNA matches it firmly. Some rows have no size entry. The others give once, few or many, or a class for an expanded clone.

TRBV5-8	TRBD1	-	TRBJ1-6	CASSSGQHNSPLHF	TGTGCCAGCAGCTCGGGACAGCACAATTCACCCCTCCACTTT
TRBV6-1	-	-	TRBJ2-7	CASSLEGGGSYEQYF	TGTGCCAGCAGTTTAGAAGGGGGAGGGTCCTACGAGCAGTACTTC
TRBV15	-	-	TRBJ2-1	CATSTLGTALQQFF	TGTGCCACCAGCACTCTTGGGACTGCCCTACAGCAGTTCTTC
TRBV6-8	TRBD1	-	TRBJ1-1	CASSLSGQGEAFF	TGTGCCAGCAGCCTATCGGGACAGGGGGAAGCTTTTTTT
TRBV6-6	TRBD2	-	TRBJ2-1	CASGATSGRVNEQFF	TGTGCCAGCGGGGCGACTAGCGGGAGAGTCAATGAGCAGTTCTTC
TRBV6-5	TRBD1	few	TRBJ1-5	CASRRTGNQPQHF	TGTGCCAGCAGGAGGACAGGGAATCAGCCCCAGCATTTT
TRBV15	-	-	TRBJ1-4	CATSREQGGEKLFF	TGTGCCACCAGCAGAGAACAGGGCGGGGAAAAACTGTTTTTT
TRBV5-4	TRBD2	-	TRBJ2-7	CASRFERDQGEQYF	TGTGCCAGCAGGTTTGAGCGGGATCAAGGCGAGCAGTACTTC
TRBV5-5	-	-	TRBJ1-2	CASSLGDGRGFGYTF	TGTGCCAGCAGCTTGGGTGATGGCAGGGGCTTTGGCTACACCTTC
TRBV5-6	-	-	TRBJ1-2	CASSQDINYGYTF	TGTGCCAGCAGCCAAGACATTAACTATGGCTACACCTTC
TRBV10-3	-	few	TRBJ1-3	CAISELGGRQGNTIYF	TGTGCCATCAGTGAGCTCGGGGGGCGTCAAGGAAACACCATATATTTT
TRBV6-1	-	-	TRBJ2-7	CASSSQVYEQYF	TGTGCCAGCAGTTCTCAGGTCTACGAGCAGTACTTC
TRBV7-3	-	-	TRBJ2-3	CASSPTGTFTDTQYF	TGTGCCAGCAGCCCGACCGGGACATTCACAGATACGCAGTATTTT
TRBV7-9	-	-	TRBJ2-7	CASSLSGFAYEQYF	TGTGCCAGCAGCTTATCCGGGTTTGCCTACGAGCAGTACTTC
TRBV6-6	-	few	TRBJ1-3	CASSPRNTIYF	TGTGCCAGCAGCCCTCGGAACACCATATATTTT
TRBV11-3	-	-	TRBJ2-2	CASSLGDTGELFF	TGTGCCAGCAGCTTAGGAGACACCGGGGAGCTGTTTTTT
TRBV11-2	-	-	TRBJ1-2	CASSLDGRDYGYTF	TGTGCCAGCAGCTTAGATGGCAGGGACTATGGCTACACCTTC
TRBV5-1	TRBD2	-	TRBJ2-1	CASSLSSGNNEQFF	TGCGCCAGCAGCTTGTCTAGCGGGAACAATGAGCAGTTCTTC
TRBV5-1	TRBD2	once	TRBJ2-7	CASSLFTSGGSYEQYF	TGCGCCAGCAGCTTGTTCACTAGCGGGGGATCCTACGAGCAGTACTTC
TRBV5-1	TRBD1	medium-sized	TRBJ2-1	CASSLARQGVDEQFF	TGCGCCAGCAGCTTGGCAAGACAGGGTGTGGATGAGCAGTTCTTC
TRBV2	-	-	TRBJ1-4	CASSVGRNNEKLFF	TGTGCCAGCAGTGTAGGTCGGAACAATGAAAAACTGTTTTTT
TRBV14	-	once	TRBJ2-2	CASSQAGLPGELFF	TGTGCCAGCAGCCAAGCAGGACTGCCCGGGGAGCTGTTTTTT
TRBV10-3	-	few	TRBJ2-5	CAISEGKETQYF	TGTGCCATCAGTGAGGGGAAAGAGACCCAGTACTTC
TRBV19	-	once	TRBJ1-5	CASSMAGKGNQPQHF	TGTGCCAGTAGTATGGCAGGGAAGGGTAATCAGCCCCAGCATTTT
TRBV21-1	-	-	TRBJ2-7	CASASRRTYEQYF	TGTGCCAGCGCCTCCCGGAGGACCTACGAGCAGTACTTC
TRBV29-1	TRBD1	few	TRBJ1-1	CSVRQGGSVNTEAFF	TGCAGCGTCCGACAGGGAGGGTCGGTGAACACTGAAGCTTTCTTT
TRBV11-3	TRBD2	-	TRBJ2-5	CASSLGIGGDPETQYF	TGTGCCAGCAGCTTAGGTATCGGGGGGGACCCCGAGACCCAGTACTTC
TRBV6-5	-	-	TRBJ1-1	CASRHRGVHHTEAFF	TGTGCCAGCAGGCATAGGGGGGTTCATCACACTGAAGCTTTCTTT
TRBV27	TRBD1	few	TRBJ1-1	CASSLLGQLNTEAFF	TGTGCCAGCAGTTTATTGGGACAGCTGAACACTGAAGCTTTCTTT
TRBV15	TRBD2	few	TRBJ2-5	CATGTGGAQETQYF	TGTGCCACCGGAACGGGGGGGGCCCAAGAGACCCAGTACTTC
TRBV10-1	-	-	TRBJ2-3	CASSETSVGVGDTQYF	TGCGCCAGCAGTGAGACGTCGGTAGGGGTGGGAGATACGCAGTATTTT
TRBV21-1	-	-	TRBJ1-6	CASSKSRDRGEVSGSPLHF	TGTGCCAGCAGCAAGTCCCGGGACAGGGGAGAGGTCTCGGGTTCACCCCTCCACTTT
TRBV2	-	-	TRBJ2-7	CASSRSSYEQYF	TGTGCCAGCAGCAGGTCCTCCTACGAGCAGTACTTC
TRBV7-3	TRBD2	-	TRBJ2-1	CASSSGLAGPQFF	TGTGCCAGCAGCTCGGGACTAGCGGGGCCCCAGTTCTTC
TRBV11-2	TRBD1	-	TRBJ1-5	CASSLGTGDRRNQPQHF	TGTGCCAGCAGCTTAGGGACAGGGGACAGGCGCAATCAGCCCCAGCATTTT
TRBV19	TRBD1	-	TRBJ1-6	CASRDRATNSPLHF	TGTGCCAGTAGAGACAGGGCCACTAATTCACCCCTCCACTTT
TRBV6-5	TRBD1	-	TRBJ1-1	CASTDRGNTEAFF	TGTGCCAGCACTGACAGGGGGAACACTGAAGCTTTCTTT
TRBV5-4	-	-	TRBJ2-2	CASRDRTAGELFF	TGTGCCAGCAGAGACCGGACAGCCGGGGAGCTGTTTTTT
TRBV5-4	-	-	TRBJ2-7	CASAPGQSYEQYF	TGTGCCAGCGCCCCGGGACAAAGCTACGAGCAGTACTTC
TRBV30	TRBD1	-	TRBJ1-2	CAWSRQGDYGYTF	TGTGCCTGGAGTAGACAGGGCGACTATGGCTACACCTTC
TRBV19	-	-	TRBJ1-1	CASSIGRWDTEAFF	TGTGCCAGTAGTATCGGCAGGTGGGACACTGAAGCTTTCTTT
TRBV19	-	few	TRBJ1-5	CASKLKGTGNQPQHF	TGTGCCAGTAAGTTGAAGGGGACGGGCAATCAGCCCCAGCATTTT
TRBV4-2	-	-	TRBJ2-1	CASSHEVTSPNEQFF	TGTGCCAGCAGCCACGAGGTCACTAGCCCCAATGAGCAGTTCTTC
TRBV2	TRBD2	-	TRBJ2-7	CASVSGRDEQYF	TGTGCCAGCGTAAGCGGGAGGGACGAGCAGTACTTC
TRBV5-1	-	-	TRBJ2-7	CASSLGYRFSYEQYF	TGCGCCAGCAGCTTGGGATATAGGTTTTCCTACGAGCAGTACTTC
TRBV6-6	-	-	TRBJ2-2	CASTPGIYTGELFF	TGTGCCAGTACTCCGGGAATTTACACCGGGGAGCTGTTTTTT
TRBV7-9	-	few	TRBJ2-7	CASSPGSYEQYF	TGTGCCAGCAGCCCGGGGAGCTACGAGCAGTACTTC
TRBV18	-	-	TRBJ2-1	CASSPLGAVEQFF	TGTGCCAGCTCACCATTAGGGGCAGTTGAGCAGTTCTTC
TRBV5-1	TRBD2	-	TRBJ2-1	CASSLVGGGENEQFF	TGCGCCAGCAGCTTGGTCGGGGGAGGGGAAAATGAGCAGTTCTTC